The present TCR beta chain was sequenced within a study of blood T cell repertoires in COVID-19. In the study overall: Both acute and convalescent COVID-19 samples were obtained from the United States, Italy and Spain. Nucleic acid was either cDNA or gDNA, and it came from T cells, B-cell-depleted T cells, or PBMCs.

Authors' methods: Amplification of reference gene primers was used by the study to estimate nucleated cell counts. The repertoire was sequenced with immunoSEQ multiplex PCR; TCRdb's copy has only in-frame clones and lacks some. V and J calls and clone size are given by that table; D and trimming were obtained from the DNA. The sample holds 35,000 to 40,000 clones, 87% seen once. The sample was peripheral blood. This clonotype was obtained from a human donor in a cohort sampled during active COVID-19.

The chain's CDR3 is CAWSLGQGNSPLHF. In DNA form, the CDR3 reads TGTGCCTGGAGCCTAGGACAGGGGAATTCACCCCTCCACTTT. The chain combines TRBV30 with TRBJ1-6, with TRBD1 identical over 9 bases. Trimming removed 3 bases from V and 7 bases from J; junction bases left unmatched: 4. CDR3 size: 14 residues. Germline loops: CDR1 GTSNPN, CDR2 SVGIG (reference sequence).